Listed here is a single TCR beta chain. Antigen unknown. Enrolled ophthalmopathy patients presented with a Clinical Activity Score of at least 3, a NOSPECS grade of at least 4, and disease duration under 3 months. Clinical symptoms, serum thyroxine and TRAb, thyroid ultrasound and orbital computed tomography were used for the diagnoses. Source material for PBMCs was more than 9.5 ml fresh peripheral blood. This record comes from a study of T cells in Graves' hyperthyroidism and ophthalmopathy. Amplified TCR beta CDR3 regions derived from RNA transcripts. HTBI primers were the set used in a first-round RT-PCR of the TCR CDR3. TCRdb used MiXCR to reprocess the multiplex PCR reads, holding one entry per CDR3 protein. The data hold about 260,000 distinct CDR3 sequences, with around 20% observed a single time. CDR1 SGHVS and CDR2 FQNEAQ come from the germline V gene. The CDR3 runs to 16 residues. The V segment lost 6 bases and the J segment 6 bases; nucleotides outside the gene matches: 12.

Overall study findings and caveats: Ophthalmopathy could be told apart from stable hyperthyroidism with a 13 V-J model.

V and J are TRBV7-8 and TRBJ2-3; 10 nucleotides agree with TRBD2. Sample: blood. The TCR was taken from a man aged 25 to 40 with Graves' ophthalmopathy. CDR3 sequence reads: CASRVRTSGFGDTQYF. The CDR3 nucleotides are TGTGCCAGCAGGGTTAGGACTAGCGGTTTTGGTGATACGCAGTATTTT. The full variable domain, with the rest looked up from reference TRBV7-8 and TRBJ2-3, is GAGVSQSPRYKVAKRGQDVALRCDPISGHVSLFWYQQALGQGPEFLTYFQNEAQLDKSGLPSDRFFAERPEGSVSTLKIQRTQQEDSAVYLCASRVRTSGFGDTQYFGPGTRLTVL.